This TCR beta chain was sequenced in a study of OX40 agonist ivuxolimab in advanced cancers. On the study more broadly: Each patient was given ivuxolimab into a vein every 2 weeks, at 0.01 to 10 mg/kg. Three partial responders included one hepatocellular carcinoma patient and two cutaneous melanoma patients. Findings of the study overall: Dose levels from 0.1 to 3.0 mg/kg saw CD4+ and CD8+ blood T cells expand clonally by week 6.

Clones were read by immunoSEQ multiplex PCR, and TCRdb kept only the in-frame ones, dropping some. The sample consists of tens of thousands of clones, less than 95% of them appearing once. Details on this clone: Its antigen is unidentified.

V dropped 5 bases and J dropped 4 bases, with 15 bases sitting between them. The CDR3 is made up of 14 amino acids. The V gene's germline CDR1 is SEHNR and CDR2 FQNEAQ (reference sequence). The rearrangement joins TRBV7-9 to TRBJ2-7; D not resolved. The sequence was collected from an adult with an advanced solid tumor such as melanoma, head and neck, liver or kidney cancer. This material consisted of CD4+ or CD8+ T cells sorted from blood, taken in a trial of the OX40 agonist ivuxolimab. CDR3 sequence reads: CASSPNAVQYEQYF. CDR3 sequence (DNA): TGTGCCAGCAGCCCTAACGCGGTTCAGTACGAGCAGTACTTC. Filled out from reference TRBV7-9 and TRBJ2-7, the complete variable domain reads DTGVSQNPRHKITKRGQNVTFRCDPISEHNRLYWYRQTLGQGPEFLTYFQNEAQLEKSRLLSDRFSAERPKGSFSTLEIQRTEQGDSAMYLCASSPNAVQYEQYFGPGTRLTVT.